This passage covers 12 T cell receptor beta chains from one sample sequenced in a study of T cell repertoires in cytomegalovirus infection. These receptors lack a known antigen. TCRdb called the reads again in MiXCR, with one record for every CDR3 protein. Found here are just under 500,000 distinct CDR3 sequences, 33% of them singletons; the top ten hold roughly 17%. This specimen was cultured PBMCs, taken from culture after CMV antigen stimulation. The receptors come from a human donor in good health (CMV status not recorded). Some clones in this sample may be carry-over from other donors' samples.

This chain connects TRBV7-9 to TRBJ1-5; 8 bases are a match to TRBD1. Germline V CDR1 and CDR2: SEHNR, FQNEAQ (reference sequence). The CDR3 spans 15 residues. V shed 5 bases, J shed 6 bases, and the junction held 9 bases outside the gene matches. The CDR3 spells CASSNIGQGRQPQHF. CDR3 nucleotide sequence: TGTGCCAGCAGCAACATCGGACAGGGACGTCAGCCCCAGCATTTT.

This clonotype came up many times. This chain uses TRBV7-2 with TRBJ1-1; D ambiguous. Trimming took off 5 bases at V and 1 base at J, with 11 bases between the two ends. The CDR3 is made up of 14 amino acids. Germline CDR1 SGHTA, CDR2 FQGNSA. Written as DNA, the CDR3 is TGTGCCAGCAGCGCCCACGGGCAGAACACTGAAGCTTTCTTT. It codes for CASSAHGQNTEAFF.

This clonotype was observed a handful of times. J is TRBJ2-5 and V is TRBV12-3 or TRBV12-4; 9 nucleotides match TRBD2. This CDR3 is 15 amino acids long. The trim removed 5 bases at V and 1 base at J, leaving 5 bases unmatched. The DNA for the CDR3 is TGTGCCAGCAGTCCCGGGACTAGCAGCCAAGAGACCCAGTACTTC. It codes for CASSPGTSSQETQYF.

Only a few counts were recorded for this clonotype. The chain links TRBV12-3 or TRBV12-4 to TRBJ1-3, with a tentative D call TRBD1 (5 bases). Trimming took 8 bases from V and 0 from J, leaving 8 bases between them. The CDR3 contains 13 residues. In nucleotides, the CDR3 is TGTGCCAGCCAGGGCCTCTCTGGAAACACCATATATTTT. Its protein product is CASQGLSGNTIYF.

This chain uses TRBV12-3 or TRBV12-4 with TRBJ2-2; 8 bases fit TRBD2. The CDR3 contains 15 residues. Trimming cost V 4 bases and J 6 bases; bases outside gene matches: 7. The CDR3 loop is CASSSGTRNSGELFF. As DNA, the CDR3 is TGTGCCAGCAGTTCCGGGACTAGAAATTCCGGGGAGCTGTTTTTT.

This chain connects TRBV4-3 to TRBJ1-2; TRBD1 agrees at 10 bases. Germline values: CDR1 LGHNA, CDR2 YSLEER. The CDR3 totals 15 residues. V was clipped by 1 base and J by 4 bases; unmatched bases: 3. The CDR3 is CASSQGQGAFYGYTF. The CDR3 DNA reads as TGCGCCAGCAGCCAAGGACAGGGGGCTTTCTATGGCTACACCTTC.

This clonotype was recorded a few times. This rearrangement joins TRBV2 to TRBJ2-3, with a weak D call TRBD1 (6 bases). Germline V gene data show CDR1 as SNHLY and CDR2 as FYNNEI. The CDR3 loop spans 14 amino acids. Trimming shortened V by 6 bases and J by 0 bases, and 10 bases separated the two germline ends. The CDR3 DNA reads as TGTGCCAGCAGGGGAACAGGGAGCACAGATACGCAGTATTTT. Translated: CASRGTGSTDTQYF.

This clonotype was seen a handful of times. The V call is TRBV12-3 or TRBV12-4, the J call TRBJ2-1; D uncertain. There are 19 residues in the CDR3. V shed 6 bases and J shed 5 bases, with 29 bases lying between them. As DNA, the CDR3 is TGTGCCAGCAGAATTACAAGGGTCCTTAGCTTCGGAACCCACAATGAGCAGTTCTTC. Its translation: CASRITRVLSFGTHNEQFF.

The gene calls are TRBV13 and TRBJ2-1; a weak D match, TRBD1 (6 bases). Trimming pared 1 base from V and 2 bases from J, leaving 12 bases between. The CDR3 sequence is 16 residues long. CDR1 and CDR2 from the germline V gene are PRHDT and FYEKMQ (reference sequence). The CDR3, as DNA: TGTGCCAGCAGCTTAGAAGGTGGGGACACCTACAATGAGCAGTTCTTC. It encodes CASSLEGGDTYNEQFF.

This clonotype was seen a few times. The V call is TRBV19, the J call TRBJ1-1, with 8 bases aligning to TRBD1. The CDR3 is 14 residues long. Losses at the gene ends were 4 bases for V and 4 bases for J; bases not matched to a gene: 5. Germline CDR1 is LNHDA and CDR2 is SQIVND (reference sequence). The DNA of the CDR3 is TGTGCCAGTAGTACTGACAGGGGAGGCACTGAAGCTTTCTTT. It codes for CASSTDRGGTEAFF.

The chain has TRBV4-1 and TRBJ1-5; D gene uncertain. This CDR3 has 16 amino acids. Germline values: CDR1 MGHRA, CDR2 YSYEKL. With 1 base removed from V and 2 bases from J, the gap between germline ends came to 12 bases. The CDR3: CASSQVLQIGNQPQHF. The DNA of the CDR3 is TGCGCCAGCAGCCAAGTATTACAAATAGGCAATCAGCCCCAGCATTTT.

This rearrangement joins TRBV5-1 to TRBJ2-1, with TRBD2 as a possible D gene (6 bases). From germline, CDR1 is SGHRS and CDR2 YFSETQ. This CDR3 has 13 residues. Trimming stripped 4 bases from V and 7 bases from J, with 12 bases between. CDR3 sequence reads: CASSGREWNEQFF. The CDR3 DNA sequence: TGCGCCAGCAGCGGACGGGAGTGGAATGAGCAGTTCTTC.